The T cell receptor (beta chain) described here comes from a study of T-cell memory formation after mild COVID-19. Study conclusions and caveats: Chiefly within CM and EM were the contracting CD4+ clones; CD8+ ones were within EMRA.

Turning to this clonotype: Its target is unknown.

There are 15 residues in the CDR3. The germline V gene has CDR1 LGHDT and CDR2 YNNKEL (reference sequence). Trimming shortened V by 5 bases and J by 1 base, and 14 bases separated the two germline ends. MiXCR, run by TCRdb on the 5' RACE reads, gives a single entry per CDR3 protein. The top ten clones hold around 20% of a sample with around 310,000 distinct CDR3 sequences, more than 20% of them seen once. The TCR originated in a man between 18 and 35 years old who had mild COVID-19 (a few samples of this study predate the infection). Cell type and time point are not known. The sequenced material came from PBMCs or a T cell subset sorted from them (not recorded which). V is TRBV3-1 and J is TRBJ1-1; D might be TRBD1 (5 bases). Here the CDR3 reads CASSIVGGSNTEAFF. The CDR3 DNA is TGTGCCAGCAGCATCGTCGGGGGTTCGAACACTGAAGCTTTCTTT.